This T cell receptor (beta chain) was recovered during a study of blood T cell repertoires in COVID-19. TCRdb keeps only in-frame clones here, not all; method: immunoSEQ multiplex PCR. Of a few hundred thousand clones in the sample, more than 70% were seen once. Trimming removed 4 bases from V and 7 bases from J, with 11 bases in between. There are 13 residues in the CDR3. Germline-derived CDR1 and CDR2 are SNHLY and FYNNEI. Sample: PBMCs or T cells enriched from blood (not recorded which). The source is a woman aged 40-49 years with acute COVID-19. This chain uses TRBV2 with TRBJ2-1; possibly TRBD1 for D (7 bases). The CDR3 region is CASSVSGGNEQFF. For the CDR3, the DNA is TGTGCCAGCAGTGTTTCAGGGGGGAATGAGCAGTTCTTC. The whole variable domain, filled in from reference TRBV2 and TRBJ2-1, reads EPEVTQTPSHQVTQMGQEVILRCVPISNHLYFYWYRQILGQKVEFLVSFYNNEISEKSEIFDDQFSVERPDGSNFTLKIRSTKLEDSAMYFCASSVSGGNEQFFGPGTRLTVL.